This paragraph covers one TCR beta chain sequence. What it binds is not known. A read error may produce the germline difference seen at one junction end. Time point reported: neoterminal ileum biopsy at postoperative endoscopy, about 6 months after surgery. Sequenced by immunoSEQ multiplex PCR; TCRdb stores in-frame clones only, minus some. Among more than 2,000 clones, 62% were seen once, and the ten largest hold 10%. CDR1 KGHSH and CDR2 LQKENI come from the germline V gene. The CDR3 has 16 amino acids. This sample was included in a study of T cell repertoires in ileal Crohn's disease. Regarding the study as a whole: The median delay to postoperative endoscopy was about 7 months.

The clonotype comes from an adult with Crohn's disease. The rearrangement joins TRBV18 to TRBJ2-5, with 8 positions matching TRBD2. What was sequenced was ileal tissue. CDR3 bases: TGTGCCAGCCCACCACAGATAGCGGGGAACCAAGAGACCCAGTACTTC. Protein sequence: CASPPQIAGNQETQYF.